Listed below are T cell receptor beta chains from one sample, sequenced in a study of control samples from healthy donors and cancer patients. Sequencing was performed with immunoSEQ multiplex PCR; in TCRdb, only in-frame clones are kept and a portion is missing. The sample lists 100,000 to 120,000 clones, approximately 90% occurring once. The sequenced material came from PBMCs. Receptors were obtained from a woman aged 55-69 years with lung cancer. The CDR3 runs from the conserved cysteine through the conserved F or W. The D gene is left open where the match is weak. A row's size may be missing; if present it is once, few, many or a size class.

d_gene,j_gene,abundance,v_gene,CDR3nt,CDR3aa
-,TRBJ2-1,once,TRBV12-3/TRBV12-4,TGTGCCAGCAGTTTCCTCCGGGGGAGTGAGCAGTTCTTC,CASSFLRGSEQFF
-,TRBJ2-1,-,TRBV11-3,TGTGCCAGCAGCTTTGCGTTCGGGGTGGCTATTGGCTACAATGAGCAGTTCTTC,CASSFAFGVAIGYNEQFF
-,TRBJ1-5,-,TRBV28,TGTGCCAGCAGCCTCCGGGATCAGCCCCAGCATTTT,CASSLRDQPQHF
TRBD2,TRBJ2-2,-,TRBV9,TGTGCGGGGACTAGCTGGACCGGGGAGCTGTTTTTT,CAGTSWTGELFF
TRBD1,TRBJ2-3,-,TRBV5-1,TGCGCCAGCAGCGACGACCTGGGACAGCCGAGCACAGATACGCAGTATTTT,CASSDDLGQPSTDTQYF
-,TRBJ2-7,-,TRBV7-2,TGTGCCAGCAGTCCATTCAGCTACGAGCAGTACTTC,CASSPFSYEQYF
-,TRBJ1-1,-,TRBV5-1,TGCGCCAGCAGCCCGGACTTCAGGCAGAACACTGAAGCTTTCTTT,CASSPDFRQNTEAFF
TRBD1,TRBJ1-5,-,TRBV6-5,TGTGCCAGCTCTAGGGACAGGGCTTATCAGCCCCAGCATTTT,CASSRDRAYQPQHF
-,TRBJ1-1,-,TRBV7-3,TGTGCCAGCAGCGCCCAGGGTAACACTGAAGCTTTCTTT,CASSAQGNTEAFF
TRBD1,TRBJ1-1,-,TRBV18,TGTGCCAGCTCACCACGAACAGGGGGCGATAGATTGGACACTGAAGCTTTCTTT,CASSPRTGGDRLDTEAFF
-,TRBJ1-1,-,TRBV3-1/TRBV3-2,TGTGCCAGCAGTCGATCCCCCGGGACCCTCGAAGCTTTCTTT,CASSRSPGTLEAFF
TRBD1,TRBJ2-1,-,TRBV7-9,TGTGCCAGCAGCTTCCACGCGGCCCCGGGACAGCTCAACAATGAGCAGTTCTTC,CASSFHAAPGQLNNEQFF
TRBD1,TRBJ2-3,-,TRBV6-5,TGTGCCAGCAGTTACGGGGGACAGGGGTTCACAGATACGCAGTATTTT,CASSYGGQGFTDTQYF
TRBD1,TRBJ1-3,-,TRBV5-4,TGTGCCAGCAGCTCCTACGGGACAGCAGCAGTCTCTGGAAACACCATATATTTT,CASSSYGTAAVSGNTIYF
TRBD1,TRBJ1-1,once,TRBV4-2,TGTGCCAGCAGCCTCTCTCAGGGGGACACTGAAGCTTTCTTT,CASSLSQGDTEAFF
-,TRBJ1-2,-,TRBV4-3,TGCGCCAGCAGCCAAGATGATTCCCGACCGAAGAACTATGGCTACACCTTC,CASSQDDSRPKNYGYTF
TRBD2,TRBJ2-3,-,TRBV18,TGTGCCAGCTCACCACCAGGACTAGCGAGCACAGATACGCAGTATTTT,CASSPPGLASTDTQYF
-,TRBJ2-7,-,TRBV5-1,TGCGCCAGCAGCTTGGTCGGGGGCGCGACCACCTCCGAGCAGTACTTC,CASSLVGGATTSEQYF
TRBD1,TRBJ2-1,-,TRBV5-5,TGTGCCAGCAGCTTGATAACAGGGGGCAATAATGAGCAGTTCTTC,CASSLITGGNNEQFF
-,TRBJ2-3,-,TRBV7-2,TGTGCCAGCAGTAAAGAACAGGCGGGGAGCCTCCCAGATACGCAGTATTTT,CASSKEQAGSLPDTQYF
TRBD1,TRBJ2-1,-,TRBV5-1,TGCGCCAGCAGCTCGACAGGGCCGGGTGAGCAGTTCTTC,CASSSTGPGEQFF
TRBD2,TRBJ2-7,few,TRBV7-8,TGTGCCAGCAGCTTGACTAGCCATAGCTCCTACGAGCAGTACTTC,CASSLTSHSSYEQYF
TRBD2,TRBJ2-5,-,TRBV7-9,TGTGCCAGCAGCTTAACAGATAAGCGGGGGGCTGGAGAGACCCAGTACTTC,CASSLTDKRGAGETQYF
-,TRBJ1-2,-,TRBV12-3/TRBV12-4,TGTGCCAGCAGTTTAGAAGATGGCTACACCTTC,CASSLEDGYTF
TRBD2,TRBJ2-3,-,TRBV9,TGTGCCAGCAGCGTCAGCGGGGGGCCAACCACAGATACGCAGTATTTT,CASSVSGGPTTDTQYF
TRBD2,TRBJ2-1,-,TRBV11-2,TGTGCCAGCAGCTTAGCAGGGACTAGCGGAGGTGAGCAGTTCTTC,CASSLAGTSGGEQFF
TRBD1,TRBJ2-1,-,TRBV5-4,TGTGCCAGCAGCTTGGAACAGGGGTATAATGAGCAGTTCTTC,CASSLEQGYNEQFF
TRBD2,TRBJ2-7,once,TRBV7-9,TGTGCCAGCAGCTTATCTCGCGGGAGGGGGGCCTACGAGCAGTACTTC,CASSLSRGRGAYEQYF
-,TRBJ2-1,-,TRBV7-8,TGTGCCAGCAGCTTAAAGTTAGGTAGTTCCCCCACCTACAATGAGCAGTTCTTC,CASSLKLGSSPTYNEQFF
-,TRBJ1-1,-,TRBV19,TGTGCCTCAAATCACGGGCTCCCCTACGGTGGGCGGAACACTGAAGCTTTCTTT,CASNHGLPYGGRNTEAFF
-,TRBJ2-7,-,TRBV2,TGTGCCAGCAGTCAATCCCTAGGCGAGCAGTACTTC,CASSQSLGEQYF
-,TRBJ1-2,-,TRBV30,TGTGCCTGGAGTGTACAAAACTATGGCTACACCTTC,CAWSVQNYGYTF
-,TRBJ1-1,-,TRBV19,TGTGCCAGTAGGGACACCCGGGACACTGAAGCTTTCTTT,CASRDTRDTEAFF
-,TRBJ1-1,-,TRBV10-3,TGTGCCATCAGTGAGTTGGGGAGCACTGAAGCTTTCTTT,CAISELGSTEAFF
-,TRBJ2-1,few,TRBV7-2,TGTGCCAGCAGCTTCGTAGGGGGTCTTAACAATGAGCAGTTCTTC,CASSFVGGLNNEQFF
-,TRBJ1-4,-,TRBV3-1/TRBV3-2,TGTGCCAGCAGCCTAGGGGGGGGTGAAAAACTGTTTTTT,CASSLGGGEKLFF
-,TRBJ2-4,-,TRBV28,TGTGCCAGCAGTTTATACGTTCTAAGAGGCGGAAACATTCAGTACTTC,CASSLYVLRGGNIQYF
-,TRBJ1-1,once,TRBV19,TGTGCCACCGCGGACAGTCAAAGGCTCATGAACACTGAAGCTTTCTTT,CATADSQRLMNTEAFF
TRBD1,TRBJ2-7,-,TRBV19,TGTGCCAGTAGTATGGGACAGAACTACGAGCAGTACTTC,CASSMGQNYEQYF
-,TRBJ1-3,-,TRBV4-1,TGCGCCAGCAGCCAACCCATCCGGAATCGGAGGGGCGAGTCTGGAAACACCATATATTTT,CASSQPIRNRRGESGNTIYF
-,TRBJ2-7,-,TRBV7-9,TGTGCCAGCAGCTTAGAACTGGAGTCCTACGAGCAGTACTTC,CASSLELESYEQYF
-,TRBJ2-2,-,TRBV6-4,TGTGCCAGCAGACGAGGGGATGGAAGTGGGGAGCTGTTTTTT,CASRRGDGSGELFF
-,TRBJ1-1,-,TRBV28,TGTGCCAGCAGCCCAACGGGACCCATGAACACTGAAGCTTTCTTT,CASSPTGPMNTEAFF
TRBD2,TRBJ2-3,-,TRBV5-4,TGTGCCAGCAGCTTGATGGCGGGAGCGGATACGCAGTATTTT,CASSLMAGADTQYF
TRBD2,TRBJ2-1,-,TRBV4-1,TGCGCCAGCAGCCAAGAAGGGACTAGCGGGAGAAGGGGGGAGAGGAATGAGCAGTTCTTC,CASSQEGTSGRRGERNEQFF
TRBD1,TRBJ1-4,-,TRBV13,TGTGCCAGCAGCTCGGGACAGGGCTTAGGTCATGAAAAACTGTTTTTT,CASSSGQGLGHEKLFF
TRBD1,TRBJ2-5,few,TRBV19,TGTGCCAGTAGTCCCCAGGGGGACAGTTTTTACTTC,CASSPQGDSFYF
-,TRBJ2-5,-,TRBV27,TGTGCCAGCAGTTTATCAGGTTGGGAGACCCAGTACTTC,CASSLSGWETQYF
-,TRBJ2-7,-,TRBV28,TGTGCCAGCAGTTCACAGGGTCCCCCCTACGAGCAGTACTTC,CASSSQGPPYEQYF
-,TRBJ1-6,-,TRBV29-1,TGCAGCGTTTTGGACAGTATATACTCACCCCTCCACTTT,CSVLDSIYSPLHF
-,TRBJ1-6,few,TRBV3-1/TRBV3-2,TGTGCCAGCAGCCAAGCCCTAGAGAGTTCACCCCTCCACTTT,CASSQALESSPLHF
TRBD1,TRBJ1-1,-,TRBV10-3,TGTGCCATCAGTGTTACAGGGGGCAACACTGAAGCTTTCTTT,CAISVTGGNTEAFF
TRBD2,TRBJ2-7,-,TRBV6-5,TGTGCCAGCAAGCGAACTAGCGGGGGCGCCTACGAGCAGTACTTC,CASKRTSGGAYEQYF
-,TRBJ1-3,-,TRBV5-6,TGTGCCAGCAGCCTAAACCCAGGGGGAAACACCATATATTTT,CASSLNPGGNTIYF
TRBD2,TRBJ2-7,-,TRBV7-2,TGTGCCAGCAGCTTAGAGATGATAGCGGGGGATCACGAGCAGTACTTC,CASSLEMIAGDHEQYF
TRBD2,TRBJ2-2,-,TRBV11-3,TGTGCCAGCAGCTTAGACCTAGCGGGATACACCGGGGAGCTGTTTTTT,CASSLDLAGYTGELFF
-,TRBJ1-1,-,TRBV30,TGTGCCGGCGACAGGACGATGAACACTGAAGCTTTCTTT,CAGDRTMNTEAFF
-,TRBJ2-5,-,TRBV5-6,TGTGCCAGCAGCTTGGCCCCGGCCGGGCGAGAGACCCAGTACTTC,CASSLAPAGRETQYF
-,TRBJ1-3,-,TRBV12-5,TGTGCTAGTGGGCTGTCCTCTGGAAACACCATATATTTT,CASGLSSGNTIYF
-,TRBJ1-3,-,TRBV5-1,TGCGCCAGCAGCCCGGGGGTCCAGGCAGGAAACACCATATATTTT,CASSPGVQAGNTIYF